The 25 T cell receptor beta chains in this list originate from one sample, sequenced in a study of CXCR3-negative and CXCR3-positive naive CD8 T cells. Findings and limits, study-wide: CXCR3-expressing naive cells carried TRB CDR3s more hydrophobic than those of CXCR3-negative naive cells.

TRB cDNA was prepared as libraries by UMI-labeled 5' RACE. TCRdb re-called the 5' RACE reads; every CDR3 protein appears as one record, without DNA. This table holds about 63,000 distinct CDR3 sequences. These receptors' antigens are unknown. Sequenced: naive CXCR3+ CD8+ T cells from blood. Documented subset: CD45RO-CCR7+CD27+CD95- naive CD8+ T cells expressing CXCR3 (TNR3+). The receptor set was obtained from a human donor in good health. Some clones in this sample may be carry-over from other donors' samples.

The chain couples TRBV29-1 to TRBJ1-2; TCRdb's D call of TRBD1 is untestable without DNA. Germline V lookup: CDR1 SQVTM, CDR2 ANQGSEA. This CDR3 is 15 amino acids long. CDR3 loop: CSVEGQAAVDYGYTF.

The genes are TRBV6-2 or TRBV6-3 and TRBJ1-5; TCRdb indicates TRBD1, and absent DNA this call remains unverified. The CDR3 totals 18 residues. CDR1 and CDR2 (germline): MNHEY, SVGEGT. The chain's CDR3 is CASTKYGQVGASNQPQHF.

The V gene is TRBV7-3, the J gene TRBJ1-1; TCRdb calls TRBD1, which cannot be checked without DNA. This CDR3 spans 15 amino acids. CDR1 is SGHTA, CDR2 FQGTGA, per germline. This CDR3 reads CASSLTGQGNTEAFF.

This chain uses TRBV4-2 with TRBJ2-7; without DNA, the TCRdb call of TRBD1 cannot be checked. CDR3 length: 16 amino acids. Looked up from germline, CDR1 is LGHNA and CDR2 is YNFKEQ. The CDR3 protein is CASSQEGTGHSYEQYF.

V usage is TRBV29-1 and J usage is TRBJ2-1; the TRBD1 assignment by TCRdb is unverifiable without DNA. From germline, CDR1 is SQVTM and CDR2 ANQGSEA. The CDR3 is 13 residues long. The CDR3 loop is CSVEGTGGREQFF.

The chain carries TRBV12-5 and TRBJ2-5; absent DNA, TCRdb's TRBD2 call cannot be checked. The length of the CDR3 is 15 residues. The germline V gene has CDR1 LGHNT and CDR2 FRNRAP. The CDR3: CASASFAGGQETQYF.

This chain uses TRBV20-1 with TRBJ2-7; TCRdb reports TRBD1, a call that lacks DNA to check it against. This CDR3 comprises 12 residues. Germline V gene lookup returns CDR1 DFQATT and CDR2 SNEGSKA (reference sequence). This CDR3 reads CSASEGGVEQYF.

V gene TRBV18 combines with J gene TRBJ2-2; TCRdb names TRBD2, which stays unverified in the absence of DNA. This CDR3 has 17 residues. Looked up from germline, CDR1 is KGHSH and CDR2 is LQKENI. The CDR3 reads CASSHPGTRANTGELFF.

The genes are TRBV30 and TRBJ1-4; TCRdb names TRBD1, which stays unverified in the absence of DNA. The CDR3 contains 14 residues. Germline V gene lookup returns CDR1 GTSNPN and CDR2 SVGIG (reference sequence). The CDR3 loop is CAWSEGRGPEKLFF.

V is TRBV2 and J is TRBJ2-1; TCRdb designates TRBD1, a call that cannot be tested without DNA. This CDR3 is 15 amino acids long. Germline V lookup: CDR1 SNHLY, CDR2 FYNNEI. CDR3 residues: CASKQGSSSYNEQFF.

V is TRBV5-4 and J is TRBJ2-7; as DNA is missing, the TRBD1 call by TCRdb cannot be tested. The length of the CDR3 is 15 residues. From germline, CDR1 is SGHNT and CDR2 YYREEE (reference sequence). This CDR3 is CASSYGQGATYEQYF.

The CDR3 reads CASSLDWENTGELFF. The rearrangement joins TRBV5-1 to TRBJ2-2. Germline V gene data show CDR1 as SGHRS and CDR2 as YFSETQ. The CDR3 has 15 amino acids. The full variable domain, completed using reference TRBV5-1 and TRBJ2-2, is KAGVTQTPRYLIKTRGQQVTLSCSPISGHRSVSWYQQTPGQGLQFLFEYFSETQRNKGNFPGRFSGRQFSNSRSEMNVSTLELGDSALYLCASSLDWENTGELFFGEGSRLTVL.

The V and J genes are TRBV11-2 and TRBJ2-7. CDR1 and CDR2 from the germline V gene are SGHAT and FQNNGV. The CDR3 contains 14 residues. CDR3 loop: CASSPEAGTPEQYF.

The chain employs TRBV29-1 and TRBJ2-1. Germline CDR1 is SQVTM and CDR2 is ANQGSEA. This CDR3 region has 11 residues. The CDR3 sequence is CSVTIYNEQFF.

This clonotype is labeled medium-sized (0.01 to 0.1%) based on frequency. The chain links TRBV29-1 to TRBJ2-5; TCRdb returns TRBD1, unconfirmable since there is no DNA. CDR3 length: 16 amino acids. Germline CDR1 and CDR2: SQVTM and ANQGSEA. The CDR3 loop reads CSVEDQGTLYQETQYF.

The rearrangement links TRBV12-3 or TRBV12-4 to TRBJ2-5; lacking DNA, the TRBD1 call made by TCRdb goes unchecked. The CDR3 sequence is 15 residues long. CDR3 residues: CASGGEQGFSETQYF.

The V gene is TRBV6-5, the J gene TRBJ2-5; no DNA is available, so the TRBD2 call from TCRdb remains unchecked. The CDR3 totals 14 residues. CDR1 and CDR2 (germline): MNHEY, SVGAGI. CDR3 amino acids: CASSYGASSRTQYF.

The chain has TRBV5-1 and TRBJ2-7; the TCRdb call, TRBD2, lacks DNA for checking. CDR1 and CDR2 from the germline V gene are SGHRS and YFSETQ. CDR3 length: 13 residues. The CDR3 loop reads CASSLEGPYEQYF.

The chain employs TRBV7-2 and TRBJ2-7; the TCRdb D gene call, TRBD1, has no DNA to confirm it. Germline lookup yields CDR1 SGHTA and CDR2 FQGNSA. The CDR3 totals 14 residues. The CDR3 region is CASSSGQGDYEQYF.

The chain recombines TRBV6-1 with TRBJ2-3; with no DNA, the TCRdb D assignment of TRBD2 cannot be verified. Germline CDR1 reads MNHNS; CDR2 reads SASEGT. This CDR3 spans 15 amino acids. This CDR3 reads CASSELAGAKDTQYF.

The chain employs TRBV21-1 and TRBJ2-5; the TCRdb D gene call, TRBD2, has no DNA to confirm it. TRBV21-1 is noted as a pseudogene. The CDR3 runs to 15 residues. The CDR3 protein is CASSPRAPRRETQYF.

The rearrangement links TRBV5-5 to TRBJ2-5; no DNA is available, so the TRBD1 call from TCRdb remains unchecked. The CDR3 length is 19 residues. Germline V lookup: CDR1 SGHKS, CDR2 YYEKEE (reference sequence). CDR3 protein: CASSPFGGKRQFFQETQYF.

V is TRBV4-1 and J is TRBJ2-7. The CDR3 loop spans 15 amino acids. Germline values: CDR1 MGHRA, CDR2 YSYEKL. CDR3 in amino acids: CASSQEPGRPYEQYF.

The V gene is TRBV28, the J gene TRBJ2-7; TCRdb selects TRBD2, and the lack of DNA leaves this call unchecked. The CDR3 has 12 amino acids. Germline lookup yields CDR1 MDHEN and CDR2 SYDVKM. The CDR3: CASSWEGYEQYF.

CDR3 sequence: CSAYPPGLAGGRPYNEQFF. V is TRBV20-1 and J is TRBJ2-1; TCRdb proposes TRBD2, but this gene call is untestable without DNA. CDR3 length equals 19 residues. Germline loops: CDR1 DFQATT, CDR2 SNEGSKA (reference sequence).